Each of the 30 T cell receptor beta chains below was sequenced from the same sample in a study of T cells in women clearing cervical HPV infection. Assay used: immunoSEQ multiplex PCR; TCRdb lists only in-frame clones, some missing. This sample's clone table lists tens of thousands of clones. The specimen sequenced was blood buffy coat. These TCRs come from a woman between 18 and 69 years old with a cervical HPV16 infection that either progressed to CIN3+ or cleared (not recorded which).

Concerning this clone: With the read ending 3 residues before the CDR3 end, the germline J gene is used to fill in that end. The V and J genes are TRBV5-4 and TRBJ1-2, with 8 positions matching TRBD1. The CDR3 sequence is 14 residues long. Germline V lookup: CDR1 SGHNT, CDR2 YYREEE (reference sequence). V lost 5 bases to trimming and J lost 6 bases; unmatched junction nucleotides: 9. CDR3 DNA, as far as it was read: TGTGCCAGCAGGACCGGACAGGGTCCTAATGGC. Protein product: CASRTGQGPNG. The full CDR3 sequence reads CASRTGQGPNGYTF.

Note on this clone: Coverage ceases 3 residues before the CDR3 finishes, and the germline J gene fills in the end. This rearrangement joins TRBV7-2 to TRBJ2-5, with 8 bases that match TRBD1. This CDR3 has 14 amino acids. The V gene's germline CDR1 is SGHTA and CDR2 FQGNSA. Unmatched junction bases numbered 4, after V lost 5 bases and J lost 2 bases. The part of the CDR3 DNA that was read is TGTGCCAGCAGCACCGGACAGGGACAAGAGACC. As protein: CASSTGQGQET. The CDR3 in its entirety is CASSTGQGQETQYF.

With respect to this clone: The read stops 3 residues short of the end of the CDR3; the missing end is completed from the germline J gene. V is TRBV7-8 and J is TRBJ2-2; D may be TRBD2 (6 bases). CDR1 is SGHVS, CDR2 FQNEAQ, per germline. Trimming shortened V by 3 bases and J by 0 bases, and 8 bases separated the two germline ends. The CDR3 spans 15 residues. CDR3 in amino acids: CASSLRETNTGELFF. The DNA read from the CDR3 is TGTGCCAGCAGCTTGCGGGAAACGAACACCGGGGAG.

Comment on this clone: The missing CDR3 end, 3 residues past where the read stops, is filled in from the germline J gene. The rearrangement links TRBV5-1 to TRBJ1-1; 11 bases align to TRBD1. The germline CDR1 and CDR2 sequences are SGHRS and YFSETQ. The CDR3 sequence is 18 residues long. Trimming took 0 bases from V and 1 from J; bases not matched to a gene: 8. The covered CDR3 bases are TGCGCCAGCAGCTTGGTTAGGACAGGGGGCAGCTGGAACACTGAA. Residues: CASSLVRTGGSWNTE. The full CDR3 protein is CASSLVRTGGSWNTEAFF. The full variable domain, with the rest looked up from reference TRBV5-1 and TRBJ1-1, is KAGVTQTPRYLIKTRGQQVTLSCSPISGHRSVSWYQQTPGQGLQFLFEYFSETQRNKGNFPGRFSGRQFSNSRSEMNVSTLELGDSALYLCASSLVRTGGSWNTEAFFGQGTRLTVV.

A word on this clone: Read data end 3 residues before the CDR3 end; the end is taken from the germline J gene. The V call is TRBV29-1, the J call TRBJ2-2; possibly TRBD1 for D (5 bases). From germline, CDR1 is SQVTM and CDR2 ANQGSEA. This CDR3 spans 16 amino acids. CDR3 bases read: TGCAGCGTTGAGAGAGACACAGATTCTGGGGCCAACGTG. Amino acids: CSVERDTDSGANV. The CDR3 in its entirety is CSVERDTDSGANVLFF.

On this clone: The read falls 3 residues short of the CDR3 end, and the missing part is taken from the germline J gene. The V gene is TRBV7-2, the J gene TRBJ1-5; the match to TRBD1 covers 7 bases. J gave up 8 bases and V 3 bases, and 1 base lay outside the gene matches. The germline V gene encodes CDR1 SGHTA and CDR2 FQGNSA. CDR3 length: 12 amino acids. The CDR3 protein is CASSLTGKPQHF. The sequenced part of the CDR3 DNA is TGTGCCAGCAGCTTGACAGGGAAGCCC.

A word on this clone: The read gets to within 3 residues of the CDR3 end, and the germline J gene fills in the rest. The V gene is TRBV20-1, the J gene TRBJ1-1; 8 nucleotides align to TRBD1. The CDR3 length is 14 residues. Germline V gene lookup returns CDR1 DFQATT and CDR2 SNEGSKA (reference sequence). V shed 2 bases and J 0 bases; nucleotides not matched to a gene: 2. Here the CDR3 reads CSARWDRLNTEAFF. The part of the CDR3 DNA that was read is TGCAGTGCTAGATGGGACAGGCTGAACACTGAA.

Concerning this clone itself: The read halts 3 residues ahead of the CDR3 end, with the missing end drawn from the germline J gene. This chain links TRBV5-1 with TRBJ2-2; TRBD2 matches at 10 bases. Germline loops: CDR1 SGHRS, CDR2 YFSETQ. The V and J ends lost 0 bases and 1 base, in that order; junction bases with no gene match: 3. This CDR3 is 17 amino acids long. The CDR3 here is CASSLALAGENTGELFF. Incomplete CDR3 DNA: TGCGCCAGCAGCTTGGCTCTAGCGGGGGAGAACACCGGGGAG.

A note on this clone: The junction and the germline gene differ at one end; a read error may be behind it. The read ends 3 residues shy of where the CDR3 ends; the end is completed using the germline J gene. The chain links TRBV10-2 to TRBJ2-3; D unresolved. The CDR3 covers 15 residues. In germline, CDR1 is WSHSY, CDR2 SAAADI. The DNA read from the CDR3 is TGCGTCAGCAGTGAGTCGTCGGTAGTTCAAGATACG. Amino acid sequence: CVSSESSVVQDT. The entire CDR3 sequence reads CVSSESSVVQDTQYF.

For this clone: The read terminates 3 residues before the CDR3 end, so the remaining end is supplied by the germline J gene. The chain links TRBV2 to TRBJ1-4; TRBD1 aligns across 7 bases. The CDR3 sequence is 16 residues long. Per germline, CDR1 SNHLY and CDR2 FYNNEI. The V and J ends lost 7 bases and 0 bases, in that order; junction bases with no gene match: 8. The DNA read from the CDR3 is TGTGCCAGCACCCGGACAGGTCAAACAACTAATGAAAAA. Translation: CASTRTGQTTNEK. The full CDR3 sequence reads CASTRTGQTTNEKLFF.

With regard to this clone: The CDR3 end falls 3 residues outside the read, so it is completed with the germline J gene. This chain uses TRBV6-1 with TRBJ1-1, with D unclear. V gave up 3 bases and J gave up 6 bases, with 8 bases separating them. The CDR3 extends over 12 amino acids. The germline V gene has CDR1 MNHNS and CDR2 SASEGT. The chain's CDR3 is CASSESRAEAFF. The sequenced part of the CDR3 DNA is TGTGCCAGCAGTGAGAGCCGGGCTGAA.

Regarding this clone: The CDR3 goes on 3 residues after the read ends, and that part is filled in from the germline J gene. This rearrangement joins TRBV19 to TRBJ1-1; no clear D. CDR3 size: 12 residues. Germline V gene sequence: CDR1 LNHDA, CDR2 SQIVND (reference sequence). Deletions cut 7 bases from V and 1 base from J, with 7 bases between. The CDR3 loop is CASIRQNTEAFF. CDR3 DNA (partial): TGTGCCAGTATTCGACAGAACACTGAA.

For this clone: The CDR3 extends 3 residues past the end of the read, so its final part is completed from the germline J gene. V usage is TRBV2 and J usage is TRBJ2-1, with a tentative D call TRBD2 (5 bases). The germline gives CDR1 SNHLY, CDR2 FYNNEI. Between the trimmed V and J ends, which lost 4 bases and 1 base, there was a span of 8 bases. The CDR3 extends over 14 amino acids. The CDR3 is CASSGLSSYNEQFF. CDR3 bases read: TGTGCCAGCAGTGGACTATCATCCTACAATGAG.

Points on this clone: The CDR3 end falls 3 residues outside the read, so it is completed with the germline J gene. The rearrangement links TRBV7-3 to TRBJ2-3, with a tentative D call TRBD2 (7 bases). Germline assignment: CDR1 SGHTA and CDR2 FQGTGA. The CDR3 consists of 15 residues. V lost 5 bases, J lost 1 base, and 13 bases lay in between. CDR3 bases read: TGTGCCAGCAGCCCCGGGGGGCTAGGCACAGATACG. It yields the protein CASSPGGLGTDT. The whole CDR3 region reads CASSPGGLGTDTQYF.

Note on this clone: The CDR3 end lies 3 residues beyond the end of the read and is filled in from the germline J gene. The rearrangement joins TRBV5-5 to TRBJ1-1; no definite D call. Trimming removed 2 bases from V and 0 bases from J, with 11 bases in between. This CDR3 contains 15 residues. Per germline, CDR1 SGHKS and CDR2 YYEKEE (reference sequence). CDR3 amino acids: CASSLEWSVNTEAFF. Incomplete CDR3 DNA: TGTGCCAGCAGCTTAGAGTGGTCGGTGAACACTGAA.

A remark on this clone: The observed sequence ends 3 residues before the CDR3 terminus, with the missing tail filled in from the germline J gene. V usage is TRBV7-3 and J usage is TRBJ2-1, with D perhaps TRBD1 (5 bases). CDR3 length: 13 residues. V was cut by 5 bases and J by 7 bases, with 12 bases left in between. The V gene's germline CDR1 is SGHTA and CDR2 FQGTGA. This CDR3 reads CASSQGPNNEQFF. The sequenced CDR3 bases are TGTGCCAGCAGCCAGGGCCCGAATAATGAG.

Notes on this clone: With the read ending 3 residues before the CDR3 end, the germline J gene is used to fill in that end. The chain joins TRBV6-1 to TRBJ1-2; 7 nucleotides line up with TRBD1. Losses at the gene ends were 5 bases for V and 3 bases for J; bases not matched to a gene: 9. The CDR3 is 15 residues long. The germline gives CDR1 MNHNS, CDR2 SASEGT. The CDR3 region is CASSQGGFGDYGYTF. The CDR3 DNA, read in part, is TGTGCCAGCAGTCAAGGGGGCTTTGGCGACTATGGC.

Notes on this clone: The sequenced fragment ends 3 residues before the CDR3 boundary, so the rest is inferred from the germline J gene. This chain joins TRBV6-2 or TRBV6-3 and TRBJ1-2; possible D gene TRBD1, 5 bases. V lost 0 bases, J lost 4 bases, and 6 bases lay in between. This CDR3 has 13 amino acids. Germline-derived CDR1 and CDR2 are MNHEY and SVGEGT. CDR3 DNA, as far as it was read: TGTGCCAGCAGTTACTCGGACATCTATGGC. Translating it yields CASSYSDIYG. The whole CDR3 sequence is CASSYSDIYGYTF.

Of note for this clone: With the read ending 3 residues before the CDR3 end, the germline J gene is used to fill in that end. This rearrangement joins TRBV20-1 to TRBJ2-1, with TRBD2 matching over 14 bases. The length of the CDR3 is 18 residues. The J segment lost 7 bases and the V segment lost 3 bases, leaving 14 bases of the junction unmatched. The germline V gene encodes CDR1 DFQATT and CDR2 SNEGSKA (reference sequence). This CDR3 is CSARTSGRAGGWGNEQFF. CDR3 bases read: TGCAGTGCTAGGACTAGCGGGAGGGCCGGCGGGTGGGGGAATGAG.

The DNA read from the CDR3 is TGTGCCACCAGCAGAGCCTCCGGGGGTACG. This gives the protein CATSRASGGT. The complete CDR3 reads CATSRASGGTQYF. The V call is TRBV15, the J call TRBJ2-3; a possible D gene is TRBD2 (6 bases). The sequence runs out 3 residues before the end of the CDR3; the remainder is reconstructed from the germline J gene. This CDR3 has 13 residues. The germline V gene encodes CDR1 LNHNV and CDR2 YYDKDF (reference sequence). Trimming pared 1 base from V and 8 bases from J, leaving 10 bases between.

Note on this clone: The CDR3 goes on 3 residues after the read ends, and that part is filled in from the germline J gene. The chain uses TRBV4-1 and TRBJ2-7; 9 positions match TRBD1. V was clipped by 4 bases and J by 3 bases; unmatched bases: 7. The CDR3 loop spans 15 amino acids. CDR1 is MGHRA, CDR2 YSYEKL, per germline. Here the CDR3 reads CASSLRDRESYEQYF. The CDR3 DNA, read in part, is TGCGCCAGCAGCCTCAGGGACAGGGAAAGCTACGAG.

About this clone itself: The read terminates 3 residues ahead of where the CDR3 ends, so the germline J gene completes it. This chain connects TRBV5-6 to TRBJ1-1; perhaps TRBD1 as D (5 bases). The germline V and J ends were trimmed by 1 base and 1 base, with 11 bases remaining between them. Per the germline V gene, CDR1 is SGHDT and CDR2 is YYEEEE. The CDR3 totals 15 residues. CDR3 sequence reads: CASSLMVTANTEAFF. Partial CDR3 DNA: TGTGCCAGCAGCTTGATGGTGACAGCGAACACTGAA.

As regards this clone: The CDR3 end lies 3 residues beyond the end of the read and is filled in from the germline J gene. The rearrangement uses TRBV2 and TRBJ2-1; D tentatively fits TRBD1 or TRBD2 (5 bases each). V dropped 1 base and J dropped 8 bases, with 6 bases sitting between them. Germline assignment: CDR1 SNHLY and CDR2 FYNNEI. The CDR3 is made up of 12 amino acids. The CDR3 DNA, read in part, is TGTGCCAGCAGTGAAGGAGGGGATGAG. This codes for CASSEGGDE. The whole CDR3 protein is CASSEGGDEQFF.

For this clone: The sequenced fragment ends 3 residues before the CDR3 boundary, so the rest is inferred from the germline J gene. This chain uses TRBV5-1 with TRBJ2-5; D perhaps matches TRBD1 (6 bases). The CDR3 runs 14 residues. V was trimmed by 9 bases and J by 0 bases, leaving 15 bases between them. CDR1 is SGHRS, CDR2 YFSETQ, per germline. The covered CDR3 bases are TGCGCCACCAAACAACAGGGTTACCAAGAGACC. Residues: CATKQQGYQET. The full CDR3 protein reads CATKQQGYQETQYF.

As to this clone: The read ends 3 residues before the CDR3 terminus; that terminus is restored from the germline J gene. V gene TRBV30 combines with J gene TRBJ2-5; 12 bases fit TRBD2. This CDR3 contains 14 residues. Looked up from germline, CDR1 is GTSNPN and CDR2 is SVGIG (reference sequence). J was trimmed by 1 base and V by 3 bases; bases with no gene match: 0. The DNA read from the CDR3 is TGTGCCTGGAGGACTAGCGGGGGCCAAGAGACC. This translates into CAWRTSGGQET. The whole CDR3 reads CAWRTSGGQETQYF.

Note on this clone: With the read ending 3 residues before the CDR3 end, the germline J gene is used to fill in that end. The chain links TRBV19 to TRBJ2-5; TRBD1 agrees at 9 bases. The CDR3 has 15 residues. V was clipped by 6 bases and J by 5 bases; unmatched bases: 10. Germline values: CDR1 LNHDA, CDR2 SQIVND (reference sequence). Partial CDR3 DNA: TGTGCCAGTAGACTGGGACAGGGAGTTTTGGAGACC. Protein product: CASRLGQGVLET. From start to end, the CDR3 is CASRLGQGVLETQYF.

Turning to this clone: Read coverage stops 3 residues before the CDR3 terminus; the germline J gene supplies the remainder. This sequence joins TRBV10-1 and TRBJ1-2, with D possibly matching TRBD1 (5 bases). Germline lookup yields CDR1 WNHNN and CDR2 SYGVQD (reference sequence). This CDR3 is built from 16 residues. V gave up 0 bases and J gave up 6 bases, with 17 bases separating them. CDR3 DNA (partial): TGCGCCAGCAGTGAGTCGGCGTCAGCAGGGTTAGATGGC. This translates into CASSESASAGLDG. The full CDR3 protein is CASSESASAGLDGYTF.

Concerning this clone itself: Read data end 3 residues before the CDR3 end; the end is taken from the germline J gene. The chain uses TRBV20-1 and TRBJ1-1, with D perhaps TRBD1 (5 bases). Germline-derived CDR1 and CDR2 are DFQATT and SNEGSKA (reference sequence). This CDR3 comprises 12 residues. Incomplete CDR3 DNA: TGCAGTGCTCGTACCGGGGGATTGGAT. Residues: CSARTGGLD. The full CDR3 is CSARTGGLDAFF.

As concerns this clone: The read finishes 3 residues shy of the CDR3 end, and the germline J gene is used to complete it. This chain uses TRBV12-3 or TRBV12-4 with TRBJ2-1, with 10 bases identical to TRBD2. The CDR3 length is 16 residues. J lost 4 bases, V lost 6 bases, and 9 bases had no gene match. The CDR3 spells CASRASTSGTYNEQFF. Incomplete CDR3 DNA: TGTGCCAGCAGGGCCTCTACTAGCGGGACGTACAATGAG.

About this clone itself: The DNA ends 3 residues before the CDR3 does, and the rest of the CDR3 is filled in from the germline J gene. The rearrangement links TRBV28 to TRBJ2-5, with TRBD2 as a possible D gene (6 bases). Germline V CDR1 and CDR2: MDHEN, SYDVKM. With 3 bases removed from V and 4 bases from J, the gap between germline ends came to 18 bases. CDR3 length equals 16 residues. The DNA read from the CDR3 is TGTGCCAGCAGTTTCATCCGGGGAGTGGGGGGAGAGACC. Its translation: CASSFIRGVGGET. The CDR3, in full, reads CASSFIRGVGGETQYF.